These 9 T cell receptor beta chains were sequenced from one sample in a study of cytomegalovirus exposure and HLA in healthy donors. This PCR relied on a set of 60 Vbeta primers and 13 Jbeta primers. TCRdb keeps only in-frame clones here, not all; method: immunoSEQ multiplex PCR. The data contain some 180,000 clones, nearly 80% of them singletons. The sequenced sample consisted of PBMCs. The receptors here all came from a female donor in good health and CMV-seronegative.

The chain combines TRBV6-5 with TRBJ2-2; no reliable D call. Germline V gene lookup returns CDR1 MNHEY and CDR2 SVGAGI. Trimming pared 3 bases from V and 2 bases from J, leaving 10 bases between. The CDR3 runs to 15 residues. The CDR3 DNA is TGTGCCAGCAGTTATGGAGCCACAAACACCGGGGAGCTGTTTTTT. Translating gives CASSYGATNTGELFF.

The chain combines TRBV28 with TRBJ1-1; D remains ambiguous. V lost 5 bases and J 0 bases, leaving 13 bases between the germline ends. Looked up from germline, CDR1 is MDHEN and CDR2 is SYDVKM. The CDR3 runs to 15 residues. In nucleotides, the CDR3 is TGTGCCAGCAGTAACCCGACCAGGATGAACACTGAAGCTTTCTTT. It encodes CASSNPTRMNTEAFF.

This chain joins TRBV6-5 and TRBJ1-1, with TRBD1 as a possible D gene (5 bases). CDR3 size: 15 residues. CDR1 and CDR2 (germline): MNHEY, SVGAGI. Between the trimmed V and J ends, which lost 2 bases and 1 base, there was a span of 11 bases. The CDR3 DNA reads TGTGCCAGCAGTTACCTAGGGGCGCGGAACACTGAAGCTTTCTTT. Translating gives CASSYLGARNTEAFF.

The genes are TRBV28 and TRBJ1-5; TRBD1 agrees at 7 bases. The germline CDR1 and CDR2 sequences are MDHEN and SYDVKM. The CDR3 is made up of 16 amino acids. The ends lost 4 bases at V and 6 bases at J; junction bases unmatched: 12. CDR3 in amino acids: CASSSPDRAGGQPQHF. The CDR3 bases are TGTGCCAGCAGTTCCCCCGACAGGGCGGGCGGTCAGCCCCAGCATTTT.

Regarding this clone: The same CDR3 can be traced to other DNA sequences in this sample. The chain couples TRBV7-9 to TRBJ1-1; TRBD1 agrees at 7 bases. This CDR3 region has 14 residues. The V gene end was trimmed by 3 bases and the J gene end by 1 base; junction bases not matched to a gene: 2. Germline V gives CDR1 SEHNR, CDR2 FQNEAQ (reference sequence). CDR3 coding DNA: TGTGCCAGCAGCTTGTCAGGGGGGAACACTGAAGCTTTCTTT. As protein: CASSLSGGNTEAFF.

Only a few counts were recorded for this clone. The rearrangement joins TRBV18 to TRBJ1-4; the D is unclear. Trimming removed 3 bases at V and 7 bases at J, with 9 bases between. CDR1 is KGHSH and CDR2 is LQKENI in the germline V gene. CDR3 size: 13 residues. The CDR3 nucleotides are TGTGCCAGCTCACCCCTGGGAGGTGAAAAACTGTTTTTT. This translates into CASSPLGGEKLFF.

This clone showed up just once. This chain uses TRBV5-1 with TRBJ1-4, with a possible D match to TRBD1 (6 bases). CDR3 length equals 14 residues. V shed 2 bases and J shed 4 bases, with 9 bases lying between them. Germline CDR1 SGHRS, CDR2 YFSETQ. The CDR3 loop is CASSLQGVNEKLFF. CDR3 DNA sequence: TGCGCCAGCAGCTTACAGGGCGTTAATGAAAAACTGTTTTTT.

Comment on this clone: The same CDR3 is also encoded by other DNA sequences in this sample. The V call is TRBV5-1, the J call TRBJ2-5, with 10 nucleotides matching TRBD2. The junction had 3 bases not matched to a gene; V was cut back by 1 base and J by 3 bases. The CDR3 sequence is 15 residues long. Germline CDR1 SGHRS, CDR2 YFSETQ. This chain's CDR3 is CASSLFLAGEETQYF. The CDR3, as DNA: TGCGCCAGCAGCTTGTTCCTAGCGGGGGAAGAGACCCAGTACTTC.

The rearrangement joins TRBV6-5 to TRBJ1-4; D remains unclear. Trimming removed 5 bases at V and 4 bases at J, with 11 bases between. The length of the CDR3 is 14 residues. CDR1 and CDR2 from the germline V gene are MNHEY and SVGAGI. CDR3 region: CASSNGIRNEKLFF. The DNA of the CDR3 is TGTGCCAGCAGTAACGGGATTCGTAATGAAAAACTGTTTTTT.